This T cell receptor (beta chain) was captured in a study of T cell responses to AZD1222 COVID-19 vaccine. Study-level findings and limits: Only a handful of AZD1222 recipients, more than 5 in all, had baseline seropositivity.

This clone showed up just a few times. The target antigen is unknown. Profiling relied on immunoSEQ multiplex PCR, and the TCRdb table lists in-frame clones only, not all of them. The table lists about 56,000 clones, around 85% of them singletons. V lost 8 bases and J lost 6, with 10 bases in between. This CDR3 contains 11 residues. The germline CDR1 and CDR2 sequences are SNHLY and FYNNEI. The chain carries TRBV2 and TRBJ1-1; no reliable D call. The receptor was derived from an adult in good health. The sequenced sample was peripheral blood, obtained on day 0 of AZD1222 vaccination. CDR3 DNA sequence: TGTGCCAGCGCCTCCTTCGCTGAAGCTTTCTTT. It codes for CASASFAEAFF.